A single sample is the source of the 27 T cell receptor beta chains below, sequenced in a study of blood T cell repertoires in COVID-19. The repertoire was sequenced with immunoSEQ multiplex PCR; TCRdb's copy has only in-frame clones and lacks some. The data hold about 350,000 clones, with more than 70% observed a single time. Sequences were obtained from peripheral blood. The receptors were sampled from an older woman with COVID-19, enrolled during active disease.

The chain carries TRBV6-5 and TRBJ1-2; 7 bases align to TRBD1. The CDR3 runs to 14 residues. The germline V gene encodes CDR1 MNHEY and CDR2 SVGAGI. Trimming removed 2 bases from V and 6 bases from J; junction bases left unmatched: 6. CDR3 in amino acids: CASSYDRETNGYTF. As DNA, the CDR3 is TGTGCCAGCAGTTACGACAGGGAAACGAATGGCTACACCTTC.

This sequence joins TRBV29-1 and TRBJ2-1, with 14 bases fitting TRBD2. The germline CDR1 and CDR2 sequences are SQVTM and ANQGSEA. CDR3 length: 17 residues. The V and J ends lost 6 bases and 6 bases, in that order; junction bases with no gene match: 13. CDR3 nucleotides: TGCAGCGTGACCTGGACTAGCGGGGGGTTTAGGGGCAATGAGCAGTTCTTC. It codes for CSVTWTSGGFRGNEQFF.

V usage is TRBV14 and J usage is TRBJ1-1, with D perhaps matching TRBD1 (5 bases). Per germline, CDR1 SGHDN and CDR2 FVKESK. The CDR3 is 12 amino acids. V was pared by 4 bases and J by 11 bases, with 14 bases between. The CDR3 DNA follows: TGTGCCAGCAGCCCTATAGGGGTACAGGCTTTCTTT. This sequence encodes CASSPIGVQAFF.

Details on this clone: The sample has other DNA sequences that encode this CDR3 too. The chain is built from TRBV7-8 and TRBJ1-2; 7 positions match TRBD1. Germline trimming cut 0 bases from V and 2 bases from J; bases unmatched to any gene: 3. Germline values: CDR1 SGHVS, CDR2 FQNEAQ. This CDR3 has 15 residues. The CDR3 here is CASSLAGTANYGYTF. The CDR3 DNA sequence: TGTGCCAGCAGCTTAGCGGGGACAGCCAACTATGGCTACACCTTC.

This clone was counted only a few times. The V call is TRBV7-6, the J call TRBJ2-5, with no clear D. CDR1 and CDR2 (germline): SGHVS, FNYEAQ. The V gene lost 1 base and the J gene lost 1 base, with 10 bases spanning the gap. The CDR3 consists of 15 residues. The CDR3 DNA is TGTGCCAGCAGCTTAGAAGCAGGCTTCCAAGAGACCCAGTACTTC. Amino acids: CASSLEAGFQETQYF.

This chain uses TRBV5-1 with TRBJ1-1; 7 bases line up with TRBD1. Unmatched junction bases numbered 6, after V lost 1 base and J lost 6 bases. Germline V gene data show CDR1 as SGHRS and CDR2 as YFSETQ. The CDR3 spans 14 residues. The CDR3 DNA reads TGCGCCAGCAGCTTGCTGGGGACAGTAGCTGAAGCTTTCTTT. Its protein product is CASSLLGTVAEAFF.

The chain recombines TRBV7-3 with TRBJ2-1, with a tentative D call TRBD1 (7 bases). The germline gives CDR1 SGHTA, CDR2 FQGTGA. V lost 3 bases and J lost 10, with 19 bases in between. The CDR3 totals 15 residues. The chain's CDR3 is CASSLALGGGGEQFF. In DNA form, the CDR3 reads TGTGCCAGCAGCTTGGCCCTTGGAGGGGGCGGGGAGCAGTTCTTC.

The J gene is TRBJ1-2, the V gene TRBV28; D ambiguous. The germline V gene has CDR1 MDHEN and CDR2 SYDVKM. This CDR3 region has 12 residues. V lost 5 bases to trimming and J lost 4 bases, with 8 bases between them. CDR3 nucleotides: TGTGCCAGCAGTCCACTATTCTATGGCTACACCTTC. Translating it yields CASSPLFYGYTF.

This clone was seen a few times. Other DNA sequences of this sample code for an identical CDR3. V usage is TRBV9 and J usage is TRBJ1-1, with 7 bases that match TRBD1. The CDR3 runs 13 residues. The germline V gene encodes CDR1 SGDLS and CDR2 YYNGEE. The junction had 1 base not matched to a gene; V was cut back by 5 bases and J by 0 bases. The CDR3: CASRGQLNTEAFF. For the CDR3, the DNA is TGTGCCAGCAGGGGACAGTTGAACACTGAAGCTTTCTTT.

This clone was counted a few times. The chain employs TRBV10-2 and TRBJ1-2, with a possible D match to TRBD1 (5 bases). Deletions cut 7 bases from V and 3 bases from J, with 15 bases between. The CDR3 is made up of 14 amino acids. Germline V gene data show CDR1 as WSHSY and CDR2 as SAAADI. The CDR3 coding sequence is TGCGCCAGCACCTCGCGGGGAGGGGACTATGGCTACACCTTC. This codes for CASTSRGGDYGYTF.

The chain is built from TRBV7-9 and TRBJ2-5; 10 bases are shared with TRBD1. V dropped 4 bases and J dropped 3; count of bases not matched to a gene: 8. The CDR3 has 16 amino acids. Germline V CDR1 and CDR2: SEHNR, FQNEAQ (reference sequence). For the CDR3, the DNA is TGTGCCAGCAGCTATCCGGGACAGGGGCTCAAAGAGACCCAGTACTTC. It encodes CASSYPGQGLKETQYF.

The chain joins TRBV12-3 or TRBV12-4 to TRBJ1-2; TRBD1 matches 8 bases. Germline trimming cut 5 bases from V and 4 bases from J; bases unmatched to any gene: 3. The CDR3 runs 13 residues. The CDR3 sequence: CASSTGGIYGYTF. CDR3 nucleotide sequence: TGTGCCAGCAGTACAGGGGGAATCTATGGCTACACCTTC.

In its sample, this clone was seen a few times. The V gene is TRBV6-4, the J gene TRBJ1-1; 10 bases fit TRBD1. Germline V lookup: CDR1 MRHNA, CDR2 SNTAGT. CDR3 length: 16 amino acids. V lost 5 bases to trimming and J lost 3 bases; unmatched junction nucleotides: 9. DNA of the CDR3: TGTGCCAGCAGTAACTTACCGGGACAGGGGTACACTGAAGCTTTCTTT. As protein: CASSNLPGQGYTEAFF.

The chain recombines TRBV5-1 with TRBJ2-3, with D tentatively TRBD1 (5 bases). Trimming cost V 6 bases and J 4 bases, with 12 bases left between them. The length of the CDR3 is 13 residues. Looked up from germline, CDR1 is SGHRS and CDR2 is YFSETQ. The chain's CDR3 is CASTMVGADTQYF. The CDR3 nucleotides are TGCGCCAGCACAATGGTAGGGGCAGATACGCAGTATTTT.

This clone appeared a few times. CDR3 coding DNA: TGTGCCAGCAGTCGGCCGACTAGCGGGGGGCGCGGGGAGCTGTTTTTT. As protein: CASSRPTSGGRGELFF. This sequence joins TRBV7-2 and TRBJ2-2; 13 bases align to TRBD2. V gave up 6 bases and J gave up 7 bases; unmatched junction bases: 8. The CDR3 is made up of 16 amino acids. CDR1 is SGHTA, CDR2 FQGNSA, per germline.

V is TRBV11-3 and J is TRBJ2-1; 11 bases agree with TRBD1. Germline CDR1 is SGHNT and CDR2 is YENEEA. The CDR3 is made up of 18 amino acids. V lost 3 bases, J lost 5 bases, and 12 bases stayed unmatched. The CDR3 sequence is CASSLGVRTGGVHNEQFF. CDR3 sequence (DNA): TGTGCCAGCAGCTTGGGAGTCCGGACAGGGGGCGTCCACAATGAGCAGTTCTTC.

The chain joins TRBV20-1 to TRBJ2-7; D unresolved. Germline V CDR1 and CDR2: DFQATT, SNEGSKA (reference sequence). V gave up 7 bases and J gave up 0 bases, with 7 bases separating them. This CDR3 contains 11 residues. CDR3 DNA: TGCAGTGTTTATTTCTCCTACGAGCAGTACTTC. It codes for CSVYFSYEQYF.

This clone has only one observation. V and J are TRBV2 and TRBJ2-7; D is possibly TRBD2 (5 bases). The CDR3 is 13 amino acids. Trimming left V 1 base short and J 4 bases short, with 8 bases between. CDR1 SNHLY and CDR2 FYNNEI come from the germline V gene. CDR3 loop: CASSEGEGYEQYF. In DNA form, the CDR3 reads TGTGCCAGCAGTGAAGGTGAGGGTTACGAGCAGTACTTC.

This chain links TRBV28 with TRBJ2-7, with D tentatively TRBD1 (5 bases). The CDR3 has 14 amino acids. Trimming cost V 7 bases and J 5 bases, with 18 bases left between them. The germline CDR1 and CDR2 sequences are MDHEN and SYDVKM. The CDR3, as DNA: TGTGCCAGCACCCCCCCCCAGGGTTTCGACGAGCAGTACTTC. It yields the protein CASTPPQGFDEQYF.

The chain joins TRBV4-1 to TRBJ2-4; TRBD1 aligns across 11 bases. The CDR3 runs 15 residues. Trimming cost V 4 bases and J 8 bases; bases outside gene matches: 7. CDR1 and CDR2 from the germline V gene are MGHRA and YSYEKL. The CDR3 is CASSPGQGAWDIQYF. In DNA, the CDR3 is TGCGCCAGCAGCCCCGGACAGGGGGCCTGGGACATTCAGTACTTC.

The CDR3 spells CAWSVLTSSGYTF. The CDR3 nucleotides read TGTGCCTGGAGTGTACTAACTTCCAGTGGCTACACCTTC. V and J are TRBV30 and TRBJ1-2, with unresolved D. Deletions cut 0 bases from V and 7 bases from J, with 12 bases between. The CDR3 extends over 13 amino acids. Looked up from germline, CDR1 is GTSNPN and CDR2 is SVGIG (reference sequence).

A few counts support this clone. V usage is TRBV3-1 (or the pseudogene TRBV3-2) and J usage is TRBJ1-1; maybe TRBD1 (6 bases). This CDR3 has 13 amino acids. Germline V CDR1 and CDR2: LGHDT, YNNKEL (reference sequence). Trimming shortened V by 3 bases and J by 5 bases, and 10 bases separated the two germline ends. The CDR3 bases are TGTGCCAGCAGCCACAGGGGTGGGACTGAAGCTTTCTTT. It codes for CASSHRGGTEAFF.

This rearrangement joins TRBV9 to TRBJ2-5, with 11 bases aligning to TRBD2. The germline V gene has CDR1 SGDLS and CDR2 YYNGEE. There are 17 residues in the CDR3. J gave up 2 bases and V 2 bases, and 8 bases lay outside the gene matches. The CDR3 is CASSVTFLAGGQETQYF. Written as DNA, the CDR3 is TGTGCCAGCAGCGTCACCTTTCTAGCGGGGGGTCAAGAGACCCAGTACTTC.

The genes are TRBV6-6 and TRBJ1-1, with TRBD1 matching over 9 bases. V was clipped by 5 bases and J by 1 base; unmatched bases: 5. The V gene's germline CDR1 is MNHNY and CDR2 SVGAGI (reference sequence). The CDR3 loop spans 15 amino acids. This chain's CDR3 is CASSHGQGRNTEAFF. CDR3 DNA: TGTGCCAGCAGTCACGGACAGGGGAGGAACACTGAAGCTTTCTTT.

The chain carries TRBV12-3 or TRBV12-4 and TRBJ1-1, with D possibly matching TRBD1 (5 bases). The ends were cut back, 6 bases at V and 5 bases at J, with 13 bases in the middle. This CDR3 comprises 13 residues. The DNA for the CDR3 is TGTGCCAGCAGCCCCACCAGGGTTACTGAAGCTTTCTTT. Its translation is CASSPTRVTEAFF.

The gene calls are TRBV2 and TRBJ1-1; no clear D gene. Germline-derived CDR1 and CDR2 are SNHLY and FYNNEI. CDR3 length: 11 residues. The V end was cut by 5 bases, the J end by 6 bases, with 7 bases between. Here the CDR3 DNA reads TGTGCCAGCAGTCTAGAGGCTGAAGCTTTCTTT. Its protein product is CASSLEAEAFF.

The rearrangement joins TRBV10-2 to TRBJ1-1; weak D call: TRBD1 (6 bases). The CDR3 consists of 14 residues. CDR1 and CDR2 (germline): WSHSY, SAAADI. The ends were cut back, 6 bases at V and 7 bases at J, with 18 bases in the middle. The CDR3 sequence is CASRTGSLTVEAFF. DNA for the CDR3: TGCGCCAGCAGGACAGGTTCCCTAACAGTTGAAGCTTTCTTT.